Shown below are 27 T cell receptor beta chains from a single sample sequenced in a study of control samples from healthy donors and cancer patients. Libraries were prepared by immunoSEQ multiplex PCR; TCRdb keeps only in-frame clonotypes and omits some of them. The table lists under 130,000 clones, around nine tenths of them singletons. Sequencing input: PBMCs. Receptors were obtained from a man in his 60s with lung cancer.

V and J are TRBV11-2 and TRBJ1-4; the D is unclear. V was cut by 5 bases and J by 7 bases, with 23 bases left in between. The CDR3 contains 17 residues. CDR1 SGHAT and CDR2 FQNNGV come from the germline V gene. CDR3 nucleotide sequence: TGTGCCAGCAGCCTCGGGCTCAGAGGACCTACGAGTGAAAAACTGTTTTTT. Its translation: CASSLGLRGPTSEKLFF.

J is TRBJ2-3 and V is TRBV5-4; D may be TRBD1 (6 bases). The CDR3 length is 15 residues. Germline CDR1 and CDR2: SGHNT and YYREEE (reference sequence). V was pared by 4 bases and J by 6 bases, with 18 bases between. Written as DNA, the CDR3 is TGTGCCAGCAGCCCAGGGGATCTCGACATGGATACGCAGTATTTT. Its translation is CASSPGDLDMDTQYF.

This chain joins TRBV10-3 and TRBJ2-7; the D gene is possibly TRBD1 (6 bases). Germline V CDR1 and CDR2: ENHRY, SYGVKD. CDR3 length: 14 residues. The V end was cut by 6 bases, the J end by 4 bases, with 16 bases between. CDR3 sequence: CAISDPGQRYEQYV. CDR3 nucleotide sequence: TGTGCCATCAGCGACCCGGGACAACGATACGAGCAGTACGTC.

Here the CDR3 reads CASSSDRGETQYF. In nucleotides, the CDR3 is TGTGCCAGCAGCTCTGACAGGGGGGAGACCCAGTACTTC. The genes are TRBV5-5 and TRBJ2-5; 9 nucleotides align to TRBD1. CDR1 is SGHKS and CDR2 is YYEKEE in the germline V gene (reference sequence). V shed 3 bases, J shed 5 bases, and the junction held 2 bases outside the gene matches. The CDR3 contains 13 residues.

This CDR3 reads CASSAGPNTEAFF. CDR3 bases: TGTGCCAGCAGCGCGGGGCCGAACACTGAAGCTTTCTTT. The chain recombines TRBV9 with TRBJ1-1; TRBD1 might be the D (5 bases). The CDR3 extends over 13 amino acids. The germline CDR1 and CDR2 sequences are SGDLS and YYNGEE. The V end was cut by 3 bases, the J end by 1 base, with 7 bases between.

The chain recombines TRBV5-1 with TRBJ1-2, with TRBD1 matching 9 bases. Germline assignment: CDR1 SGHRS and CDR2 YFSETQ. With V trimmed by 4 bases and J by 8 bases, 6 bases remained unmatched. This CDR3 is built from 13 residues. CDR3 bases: TGCGCCAGCAGCATAGGGACAGGGAGCGGCTACACCTTC. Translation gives CASSIGTGSGYTF.

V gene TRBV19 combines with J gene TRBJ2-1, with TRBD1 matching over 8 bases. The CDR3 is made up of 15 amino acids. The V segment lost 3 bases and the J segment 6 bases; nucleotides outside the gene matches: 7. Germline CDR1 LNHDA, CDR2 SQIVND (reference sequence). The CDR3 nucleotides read TGTGCCAGTAGTATCGGACAGGGTAATTCCAATGAGCAGTTCTTC. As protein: CASSIGQGNSNEQFF.

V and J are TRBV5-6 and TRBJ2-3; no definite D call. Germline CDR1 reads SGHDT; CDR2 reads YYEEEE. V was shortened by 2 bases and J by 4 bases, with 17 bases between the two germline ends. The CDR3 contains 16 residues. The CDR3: CASSFLSGNLADTQYF. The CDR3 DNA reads TGTGCCAGCAGCTTTCTGTCTGGTAACCTCGCAGATACGCAGTATTTT.

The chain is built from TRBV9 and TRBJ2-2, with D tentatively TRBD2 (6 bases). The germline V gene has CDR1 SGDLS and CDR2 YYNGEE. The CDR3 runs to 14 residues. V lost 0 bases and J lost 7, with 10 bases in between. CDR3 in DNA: TGTGCCAGCAGCGTAGTTAGCGGAAGCGGGGAGCTGTTTTTT. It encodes CASSVVSGSGELFF.

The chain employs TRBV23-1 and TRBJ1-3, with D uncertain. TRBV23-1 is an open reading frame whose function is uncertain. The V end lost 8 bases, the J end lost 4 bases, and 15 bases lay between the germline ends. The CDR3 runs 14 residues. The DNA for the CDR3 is TGCGCCAGCTTCCAAAGGGCGAAAGGAAACACCATATATTTT. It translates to CASFQRAKGNTIYF.

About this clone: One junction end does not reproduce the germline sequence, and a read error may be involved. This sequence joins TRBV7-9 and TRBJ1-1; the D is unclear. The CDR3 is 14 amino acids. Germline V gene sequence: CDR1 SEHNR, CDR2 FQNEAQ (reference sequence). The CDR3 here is CASSLGPMNTEAFF. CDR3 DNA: TGTGCCAGCAGTTTAGGACCGATGAACACTGAAGCTTTCTTT.

In DNA form, the CDR3 reads TGCGCCAGCAGCTTTAGCGGGGCGGATGGCTACACCTTC. This codes for CASSFSGADGYTF. The rearrangement links TRBV5-1 to TRBJ1-2; possibly TRBD1 for D (5 bases). This CDR3 comprises 13 residues. Between the trimmed V and J ends, which lost 2 bases and 6 bases, there was a span of 11 bases. In germline, CDR1 is SGHRS, CDR2 YFSETQ.

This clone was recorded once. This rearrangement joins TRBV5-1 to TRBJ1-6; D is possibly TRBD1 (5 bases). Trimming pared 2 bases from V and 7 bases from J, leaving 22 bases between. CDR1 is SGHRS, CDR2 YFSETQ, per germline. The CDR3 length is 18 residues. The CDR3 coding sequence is TGCGCCAGCAGCTTTTTTACATCTACGAGGGGATTCAATTCACCCCTCCACTTT. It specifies CASSFFTSTRGFNSPLHF.

The DNA of the CDR3 is TGTGCCACCAGTGATCCCGGGGGGGGAAAGAGCTCTGGGGCCAACGTCCTGACTTTC. Translating it yields CATSDPGGGKSSGANVLTF. This chain connects TRBV24-1 to TRBJ2-6; 8 bases fit TRBD2. With V trimmed by 3 bases and J by 0 bases, 9 bases remained unmatched. CDR1 and CDR2 from the germline V gene are KGHDR and SFDVKD. This CDR3 region has 19 residues.

Here the CDR3 reads CASSLLGVEETQYF. Here the CDR3 DNA reads TGTGCCAGCAGCTTACTGGGGGTAGAGGAGACCCAGTACTTC. The chain is built from TRBV7-3 and TRBJ2-5; D assignment may be TRBD1 or TRBD2 (5 bases each). Germline V CDR1 and CDR2: SGHTA, FQGTGA. This CDR3 contains 14 residues. Trimming shortened V by 2 bases and J by 5 bases, and 12 bases separated the two germline ends.

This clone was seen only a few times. The CDR3 protein is CASREGTGGRYEQYF. Here the CDR3 DNA reads TGTGCCAGCAGAGAAGGGACAGGGGGTCGCTACGAGCAGTACTTC. V is TRBV27 and J is TRBJ2-7; 11 nucleotides match TRBD1. Losses at the gene ends were 6 bases for V and 3 bases for J; bases not matched to a gene: 7. CDR1 and CDR2 (germline): MNHEY, SMNVEV (reference sequence). The CDR3 contains 15 residues.

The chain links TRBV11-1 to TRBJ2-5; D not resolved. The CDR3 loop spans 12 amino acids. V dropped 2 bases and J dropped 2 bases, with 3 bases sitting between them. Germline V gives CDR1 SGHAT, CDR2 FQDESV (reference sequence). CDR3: CASSLPQETQYF. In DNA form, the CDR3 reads TGTGCCAGCAGCTTACCTCAAGAGACCCAGTACTTC.

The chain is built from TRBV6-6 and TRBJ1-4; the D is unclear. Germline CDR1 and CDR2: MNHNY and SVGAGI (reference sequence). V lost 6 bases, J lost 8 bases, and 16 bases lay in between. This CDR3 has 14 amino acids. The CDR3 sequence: CASRTGGGREKLFF. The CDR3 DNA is TGTGCCAGCAGGACGGGAGGCGGTAGGGAAAAACTGTTTTTT.

The CDR3 spells CASSYITGEGYTF. The CDR3 coding sequence is TGTGCCAGCAGTTACATTACAGGGGAGGGCTACACCTTC. V and J are TRBV6-5 and TRBJ1-2; the match to TRBD1 covers 7 bases. V was clipped by 2 bases and J by 8 bases; unmatched bases: 5. The CDR3 length is 13 residues. CDR1 and CDR2 from the germline V gene are MNHEY and SVGAGI.

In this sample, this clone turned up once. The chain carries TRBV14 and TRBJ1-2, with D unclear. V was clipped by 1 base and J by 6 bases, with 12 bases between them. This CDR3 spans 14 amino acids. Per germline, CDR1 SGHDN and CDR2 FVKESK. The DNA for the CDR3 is TGTGCCAGCAGCCAAGCCGGACGGTATAATGGCTACACCTTC. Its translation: CASSQAGRYNGYTF.

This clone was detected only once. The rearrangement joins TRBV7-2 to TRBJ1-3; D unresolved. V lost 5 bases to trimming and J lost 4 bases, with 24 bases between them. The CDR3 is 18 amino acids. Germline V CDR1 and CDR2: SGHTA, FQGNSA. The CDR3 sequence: CASSLKMTPRPQGNTIYF. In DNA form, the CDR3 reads TGTGCCAGCAGCCTTAAGATGACCCCTCGACCGCAAGGAAACACCATATATTTT.

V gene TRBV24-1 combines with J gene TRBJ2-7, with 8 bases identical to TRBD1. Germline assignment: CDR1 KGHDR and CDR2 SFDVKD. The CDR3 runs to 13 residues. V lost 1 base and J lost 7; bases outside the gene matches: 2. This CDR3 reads CATSDFRTGEQYF. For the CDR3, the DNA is TGTGCCACCAGTGATTTCAGGACAGGGGAGCAGTACTTC.

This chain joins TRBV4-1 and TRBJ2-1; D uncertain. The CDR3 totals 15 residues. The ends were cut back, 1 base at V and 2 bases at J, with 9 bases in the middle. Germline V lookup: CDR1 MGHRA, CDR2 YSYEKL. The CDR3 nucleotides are TGCGCCAGCAGCCAAGTCTCCTTAGCCTACAATGAGCAGTTCTTC. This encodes CASSQVSLAYNEQFF.

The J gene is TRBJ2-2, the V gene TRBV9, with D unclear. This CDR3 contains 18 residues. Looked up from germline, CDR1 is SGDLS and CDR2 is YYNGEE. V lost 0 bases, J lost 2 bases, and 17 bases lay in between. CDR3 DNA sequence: TGTGCCAGCAGCGTAGGAGCCCAGGAAGGTAGCAACACCGGGGAGCTGTTTTTT. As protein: CASSVGAQEGSNTGELFF.

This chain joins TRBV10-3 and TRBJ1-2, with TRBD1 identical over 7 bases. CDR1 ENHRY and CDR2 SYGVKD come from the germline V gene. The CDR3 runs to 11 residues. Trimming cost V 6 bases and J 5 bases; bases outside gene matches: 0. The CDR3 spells CAIRQGYGYTF. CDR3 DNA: TGTGCCATCAGACAGGGGTATGGCTACACCTTC.

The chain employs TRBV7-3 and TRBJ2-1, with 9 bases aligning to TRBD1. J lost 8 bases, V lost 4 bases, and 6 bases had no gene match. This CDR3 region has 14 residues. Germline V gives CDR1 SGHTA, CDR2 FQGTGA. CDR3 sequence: CASSYDRGRDEQFF. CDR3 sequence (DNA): TGTGCCAGCAGCTATGACAGGGGGAGGGATGAGCAGTTCTTC.

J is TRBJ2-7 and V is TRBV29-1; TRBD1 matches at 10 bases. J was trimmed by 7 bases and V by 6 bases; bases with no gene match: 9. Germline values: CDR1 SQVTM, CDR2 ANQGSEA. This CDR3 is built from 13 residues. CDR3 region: CSVHRQGAEEQYF. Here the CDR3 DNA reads TGCAGCGTGCACCGACAGGGGGCGGAGGAGCAGTACTTC.